This TCR beta chain was identified in a study of T cell repertoires in cytomegalovirus infection. Background on the study: Matching HLA type, along with CMV infection, was indicated by public TCR beta signatures.

Trimming left V 7 bases short and J 8 bases short, with 20 bases between. CDR1 MNHEY and CDR2 SVGAGI come from the germline V gene. This CDR3 region has 14 residues. TCRdb reanalysed the reads using MiXCR and keeps one entry per CDR3 protein. The data hold about 770,000 distinct CDR3 sequences, with around 29% observed a single time. Study-level points and caveats: HLA-C-restricted CMV clonotypes gave the most frequent clonotype in two of eight donors.

Worth noting for this clonotype: Its antigen is still unknown.

The specimen comprised cultured CD8+ T cells from PBMCs, sampled from culture after CMV antigen stimulation. The rearrangement links TRBV6-5 to TRBJ1-2, with D tentatively TRBD1 (5 bases). This receptor was taken from a human donor in good health (CMV status not recorded). Some clones in this sample may be carry-over from other donors' samples. CDR3 DNA sequence: TGTGCCAGCACCCCGTTGATGGGGCTGGAAGGCTACACCTTC. Translation: CASTPLMGLEGYTF.